This T cell receptor beta chain was retrieved from a study of control samples from healthy donors and cancer patients. Using immunoSEQ multiplex PCR, the repertoire was profiled, and TCRdb retains in-frame clones only, with some absent. The table has over 150,000 clones, 94% seen once; the top ten hold around 1.3%. Trimming cost V 0 bases and J 7 bases, with 7 bases left between them. CDR3 length: 13 residues. Germline CDR1 is KGHSH and CDR2 is LQKENI. This sequence originates from a woman aged 18 to 35 in good health. The J gene is TRBJ1-5, the V gene TRBV18; D is undetermined. The sample taken for sequencing was blood. The CDR3 spells CASSPPPGQPQHF. CDR3 nucleotide sequence: TGTGCCAGCTCACCACCCCCGGGCCAGCCCCAGCATTTT.